The rows below give T cell receptor beta chains drawn from one sample of a study of blood T cell repertoires in COVID-19. Method: immunoSEQ multiplex PCR; TCRdb's copy keeps in-frame clones and lacks some. This table holds around 150,000 clones, just over 90% found once. The sequenced material came from peripheral blood. These receptors were collected from a man between 18 and 29 years old with acute or convalescent COVID-19. Each CDR3 is given without its conserved first and last residue.

v_gene: TRBV30; j_gene: TRBJ1-4; CDR3aa: AWMTGENEKLF
v_gene: TRBV7-9; j_gene: TRBJ1-3; CDR3aa: ASSFSLRVSGNTIY
v_gene: TRBV19; j_gene: TRBJ1-2; CDR3aa: ASGILKTGGKSYGYT
v_gene: TRBV7-9; j_gene: TRBJ1-6; CDR3aa: ASSPGQGYDSPLH
v_gene: TRBV5-5; j_gene: TRBJ1-5; CDR3aa: ASSLGFGQGGSNQPQH
v_gene: TRBV27; j_gene: TRBJ2-7; CDR3aa: ASSLIRTGLGEQY
v_gene: TRBV5-5; j_gene: TRBJ1-5; CDR3aa: ASSLDFSNQPQH
v_gene: TRBV3-1/TRBV3-2; j_gene: TRBJ2-7; CDR3aa: ASSQNKQGEQY
v_gene: TRBV19; j_gene: TRBJ2-3; CDR3aa: ASSSGVRTDTQY
v_gene: TRBV7-2; j_gene: TRBJ1-5; CDR3aa: ASSFHINQPQH
v_gene: TRBV5-1; j_gene: TRBJ1-5; CDR3aa: ASSLEGGSNQPQH
v_gene: TRBV7-9; j_gene: TRBJ1-5; CDR3aa: ASSPDRGHQPQH
v_gene: TRBV2; j_gene: TRBJ2-5; CDR3aa: ASRETGTASRETQY
v_gene: TRBV6-5; j_gene: TRBJ2-7; CDR3aa: ASSNTRLGSHEQY
v_gene: TRBV19; j_gene: TRBJ1-1; CDR3aa: ASSNYRDSEAF
v_gene: TRBV24-1; j_gene: TRBJ2-3; CDR3aa: ATRTSGTDTQY
v_gene: TRBV2; j_gene: TRBJ1-1; CDR3aa: ASSTRENTEAF